This TCR beta chain is from a study of immune evolution from preneoplasia to lung adenocarcinoma. Germline V CDR1 and CDR2: MGHRA, YSYEKL. The CDR3 is made up of 18 amino acids. V gave up 1 base and J gave up 13 bases, with 26 bases separating them. The assay was immunoSEQ multiplex PCR, and TCRdb's table has in-frame clones only and misses some. Counted here are 4,500 to 5,000 clones, over 60% occurring once; the ten biggest clones make up approximately 8.5%. This clone was recorded only once. Sequencing used FFPE adjacent normal lung tissue. V usage is TRBV4-1 and J usage is TRBJ1-6; no firm D call. This TCR was recovered from a person between 55 and 80 years old with lung adenocarcinoma. This chain's CDR3 is CASSQAVPTEALPRPLHF. CDR3 bases: TGCGCCAGCAGCCAAGCGGTTCCGACTGAGGCACTTCCCCGGCCCCTCCACTTT.